The sequence of this T cell receptor (beta chain) was determined in a study of blood T cell repertoires in COVID-19. Background on the study: Collection of acute and convalescent COVID-19 samples took place in the United States, Italy and Spain.

Seattle patients were enrolled while actively infected and followed longitudinally. Under the authors' procedure: Cell counts per sample came from amplifying reference gene primers. The data were produced by immunoSEQ multiplex PCR, yet TCRdb's version contains in-frame clones alone and is incomplete. V and J calls plus clone size are reproduced from that table; the DNA served to infer D and trimming. Of hundreds of thousands of clones detected, about 93% appear once; the ten largest clones hold 0.82%. V was pared by 3 bases and J by 1 base, with 3 bases of the junction left unmatched. The V gene's germline CDR1 is MGHDK and CDR2 SYGVNS. This CDR3 spans 14 amino acids.

The chain links TRBV25-1 to TRBJ2-7, with 7 positions matching TRBD1. This clonotype was obtained from a man between 60 and 75 years old with COVID-19, enrolled during active disease. Sequencing was carried out using peripheral blood. DNA of the CDR3: TGTGCCAGCAGTGACAAACAGGGGTCCTACGAGCAGTACTTC. Its translation: CASSDKQGSYEQYF.